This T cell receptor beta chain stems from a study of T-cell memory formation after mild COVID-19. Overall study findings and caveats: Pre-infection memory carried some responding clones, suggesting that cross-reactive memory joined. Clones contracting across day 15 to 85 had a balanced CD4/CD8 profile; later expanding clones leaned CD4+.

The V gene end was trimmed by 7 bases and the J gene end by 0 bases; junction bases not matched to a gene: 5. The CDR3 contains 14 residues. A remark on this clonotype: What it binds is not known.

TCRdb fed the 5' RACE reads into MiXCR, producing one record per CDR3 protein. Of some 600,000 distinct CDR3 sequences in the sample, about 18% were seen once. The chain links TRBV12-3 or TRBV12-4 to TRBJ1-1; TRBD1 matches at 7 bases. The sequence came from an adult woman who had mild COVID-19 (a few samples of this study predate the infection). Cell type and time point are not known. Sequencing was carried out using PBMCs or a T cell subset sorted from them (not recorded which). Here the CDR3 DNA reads TGTGCCAGCACCGGTGACAGGGTGAACACTGAAGCTTTCTTT. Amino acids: CASTGDRVNTEAFF.